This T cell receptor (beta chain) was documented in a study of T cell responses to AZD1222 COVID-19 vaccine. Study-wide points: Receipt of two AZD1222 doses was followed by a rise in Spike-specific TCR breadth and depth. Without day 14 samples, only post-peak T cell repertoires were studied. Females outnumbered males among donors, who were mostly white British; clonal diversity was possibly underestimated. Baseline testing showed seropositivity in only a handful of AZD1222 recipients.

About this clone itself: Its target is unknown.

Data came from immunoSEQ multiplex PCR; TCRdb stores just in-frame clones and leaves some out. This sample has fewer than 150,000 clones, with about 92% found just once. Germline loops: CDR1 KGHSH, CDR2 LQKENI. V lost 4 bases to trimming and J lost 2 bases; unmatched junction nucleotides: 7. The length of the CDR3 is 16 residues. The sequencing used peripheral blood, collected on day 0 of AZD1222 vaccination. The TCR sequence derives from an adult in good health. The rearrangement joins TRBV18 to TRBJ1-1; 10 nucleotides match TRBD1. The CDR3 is CASSRKRQGANTEAFF. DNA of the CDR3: TGTGCCAGCTCACGAAAAAGACAGGGGGCCAACACTGAAGCTTTCTTT. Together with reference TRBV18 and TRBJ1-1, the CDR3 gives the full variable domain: NAGVMQNPRHLVRRRGQEARLRCSPMKGHSHVYWYRQLPEEGLKFMVYLQKENIIDESGMPKERFSAEFPKEGPSILRIQQVVRGDSAAYFCASSRKRQGANTEAFFGQGTRLTVV.